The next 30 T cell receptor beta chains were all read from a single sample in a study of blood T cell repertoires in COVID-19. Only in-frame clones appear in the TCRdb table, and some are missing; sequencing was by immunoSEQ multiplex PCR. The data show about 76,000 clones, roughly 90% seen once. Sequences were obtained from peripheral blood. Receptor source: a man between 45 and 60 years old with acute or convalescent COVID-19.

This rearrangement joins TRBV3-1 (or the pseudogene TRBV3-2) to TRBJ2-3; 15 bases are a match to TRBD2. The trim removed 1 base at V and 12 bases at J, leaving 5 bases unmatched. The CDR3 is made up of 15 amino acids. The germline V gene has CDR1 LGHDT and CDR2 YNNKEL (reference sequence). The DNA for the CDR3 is TGTGCCAGCAGCCAAGGGACTAGCGGGAGGGCCCTTCAGTATTTT. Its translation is CASSQGTSGRALQYF.

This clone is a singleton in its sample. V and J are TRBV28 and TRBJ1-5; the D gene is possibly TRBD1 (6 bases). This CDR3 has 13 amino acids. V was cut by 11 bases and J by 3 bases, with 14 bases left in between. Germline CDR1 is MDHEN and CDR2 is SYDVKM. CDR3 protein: CAAAWDNNQPQHF. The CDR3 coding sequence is TGTGCCGCGGCGTGGGACAACAATCAGCCCCAGCATTTT.

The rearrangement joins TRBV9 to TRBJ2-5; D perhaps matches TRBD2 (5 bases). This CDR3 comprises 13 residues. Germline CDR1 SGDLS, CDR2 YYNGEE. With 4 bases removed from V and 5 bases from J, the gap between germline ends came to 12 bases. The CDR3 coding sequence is TGTGCCAGCAGCCCGAGGGTAGGTGAGACCCAGTACTTC. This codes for CASSPRVGETQYF.

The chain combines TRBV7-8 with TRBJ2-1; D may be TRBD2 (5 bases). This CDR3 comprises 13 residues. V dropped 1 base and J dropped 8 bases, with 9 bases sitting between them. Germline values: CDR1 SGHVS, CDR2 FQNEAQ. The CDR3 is CASSLVEAYEQFF. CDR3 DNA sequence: TGTGCCAGCAGCTTAGTGGAGGCGTATGAGCAGTTCTTC. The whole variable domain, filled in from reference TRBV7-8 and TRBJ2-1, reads GAGVSQSPRYKVAKRGQDVALRCDPISGHVSLFWYQQALGQGPEFLTYFQNEAQLDKSGLPSDRFFAERPEGSVSTLKIQRTQQEDSAVYLCASSLVEAYEQFFGPGTRLTVL.

CDR3 residues: CASSDPGGEETQYF. CDR3 DNA: TGTGCCAGCAGCGACCCGGGAGGGGAAGAGACCCAGTACTTC. The rearrangement uses TRBV9 and TRBJ2-5; 8 bases line up with TRBD2. The trim removed 3 bases at V and 3 bases at J, leaving 4 bases unmatched. There are 14 residues in the CDR3. Germline CDR1 SGDLS, CDR2 YYNGEE. Complete variable domain (other parts from reference TRBV9 and TRBJ2-5): DSGVTQTPKHLITATGQRVTLRCSPRSGDLSVYWYQQSLDQGLQFLIQYYNGEERAKGNILERFSAQQFPDLHSELNLSSLELGDSALYFCASSDPGGEETQYFGPGTRLLVL.

For the CDR3, the DNA is TGTGCCACCAGCAGAGATCGGAGCGGGAGCTACAATGAGCAGTTCTTC. Translating gives CATSRDRSGSYNEQFF. The chain carries TRBV15 and TRBJ2-1; the match to TRBD2 covers 8 bases. CDR1 is LNHNV and CDR2 is YYDKDF in the germline V gene (reference sequence). Trimming took 0 bases from V and 3 from J; bases not matched to a gene: 4. The length of the CDR3 is 16 residues.

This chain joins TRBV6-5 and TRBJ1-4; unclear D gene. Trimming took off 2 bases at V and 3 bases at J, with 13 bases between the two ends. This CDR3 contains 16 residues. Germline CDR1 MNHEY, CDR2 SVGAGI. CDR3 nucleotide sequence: TGTGCCAGCAGTTACCGGACTCTGGGCCCTAATGAAAAACTGTTTTTT. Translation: CASSYRTLGPNEKLFF.

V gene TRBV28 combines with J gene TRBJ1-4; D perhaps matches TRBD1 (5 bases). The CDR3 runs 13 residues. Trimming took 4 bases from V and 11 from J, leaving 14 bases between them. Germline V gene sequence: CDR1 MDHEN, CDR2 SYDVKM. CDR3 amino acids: CASSSGEGPKLFF. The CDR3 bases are TGTGCCAGCAGTTCCGGGGAGGGACCGAAACTGTTTTTT.

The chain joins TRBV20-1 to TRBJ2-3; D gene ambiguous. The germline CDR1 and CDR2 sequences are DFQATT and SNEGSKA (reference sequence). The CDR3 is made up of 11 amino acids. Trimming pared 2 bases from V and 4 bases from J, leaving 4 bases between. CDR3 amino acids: CSARSADTQYF. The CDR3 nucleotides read TGCAGTGCTAGAAGCGCAGATACGCAGTATTTT.

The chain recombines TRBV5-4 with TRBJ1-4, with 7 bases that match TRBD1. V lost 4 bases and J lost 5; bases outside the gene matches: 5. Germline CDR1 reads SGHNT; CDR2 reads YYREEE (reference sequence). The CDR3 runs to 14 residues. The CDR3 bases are TGTGCCAGCAGCCAGGGACAGAGAAATGAAAAACTGTTTTTT. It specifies CASSQGQRNEKLFF. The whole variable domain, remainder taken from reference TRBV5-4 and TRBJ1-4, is ETGVTQSPTHLIKTRGQQVTLRCSSQSGHNTVSWYQQALGQGPQFIFQYYREEENGRGNFPPRFSGLQFPNYSSELNVNALELDDSALYLCASSQGQRNEKLFFGSGTQLSVL.

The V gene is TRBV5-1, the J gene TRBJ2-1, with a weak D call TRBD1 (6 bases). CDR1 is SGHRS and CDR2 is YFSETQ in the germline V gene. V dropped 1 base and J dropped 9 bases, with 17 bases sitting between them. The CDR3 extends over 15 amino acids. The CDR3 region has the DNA TGCGCCAGCAGCTTGAGGTTGCAGGGGTTCGGTGAGCAGTTCTTC. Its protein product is CASSLRLQGFGEQFF. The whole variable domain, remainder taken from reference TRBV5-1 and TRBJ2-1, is KAGVTQTPRYLIKTRGQQVTLSCSPISGHRSVSWYQQTPGQGLQFLFEYFSETQRNKGNFPGRFSGRQFSNSRSEMNVSTLELGDSALYLCASSLRLQGFGEQFFGPGTRLTVL.

CDR3 sequence (DNA): TGTGCCACCAGCAGAGGACAGGGCTCTGGAAACACCATATATTTT. Protein: CATSRGQGSGNTIYF. The rearrangement links TRBV15 to TRBJ1-3; 7 positions agree with TRBD1. The CDR3 covers 15 residues. CDR1 and CDR2 from the germline V gene are LNHNV and YYDKDF (reference sequence). Germline trimming cut 1 base from V and 0 bases from J; bases unmatched to any gene: 0.

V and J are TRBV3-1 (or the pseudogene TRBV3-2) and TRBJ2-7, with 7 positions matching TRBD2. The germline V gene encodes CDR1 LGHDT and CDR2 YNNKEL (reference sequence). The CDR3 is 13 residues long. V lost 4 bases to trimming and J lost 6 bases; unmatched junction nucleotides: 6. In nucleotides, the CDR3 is TGTGCCAGCAGCCTAGGGACTATGGGCGAGCAGTACGTC. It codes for CASSLGTMGEQYV.

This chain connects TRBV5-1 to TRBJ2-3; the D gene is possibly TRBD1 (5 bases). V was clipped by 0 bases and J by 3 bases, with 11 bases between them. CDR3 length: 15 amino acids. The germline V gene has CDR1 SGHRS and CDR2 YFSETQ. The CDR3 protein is CASSLESGFTDTQYF. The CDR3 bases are TGCGCCAGCAGCTTGGAGTCAGGGTTTACAGATACGCAGTATTTT.

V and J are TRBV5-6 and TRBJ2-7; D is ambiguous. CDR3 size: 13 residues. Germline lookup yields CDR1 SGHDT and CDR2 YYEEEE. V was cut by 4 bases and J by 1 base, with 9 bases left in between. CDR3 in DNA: TGTGCCAGCAGCACTCTCCATTCCTACGAGCAGTACGTC. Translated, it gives CASSTLHSYEQYV.

Written as DNA, the CDR3 is TGCAGCGTTGAAGGTCAGGAATACAATGAGCAGTTCTTC. Its protein product is CSVEGQEYNEQFF. V gene TRBV29-1 combines with J gene TRBJ2-1; D remains unclear. Germline CDR1 SQVTM, CDR2 ANQGSEA. This CDR3 comprises 13 residues. Deletions cut 1 base from V and 4 bases from J, with 8 bases between.

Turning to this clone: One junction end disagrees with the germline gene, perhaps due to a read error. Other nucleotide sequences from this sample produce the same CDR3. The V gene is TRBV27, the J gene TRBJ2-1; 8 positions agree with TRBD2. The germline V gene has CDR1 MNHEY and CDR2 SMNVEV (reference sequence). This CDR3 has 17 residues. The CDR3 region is CASSSLFGREDYNEQFF. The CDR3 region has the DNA TGCGCCAGCAGTTCCCTATTTGGGCGGGAGGACTACAATGAGCAGTTCTTC.

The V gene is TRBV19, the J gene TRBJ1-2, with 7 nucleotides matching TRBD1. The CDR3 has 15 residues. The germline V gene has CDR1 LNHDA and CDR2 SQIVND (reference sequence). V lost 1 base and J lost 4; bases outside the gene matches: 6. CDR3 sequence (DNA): TGTGCCAGTAGTATAGCATTCCGGGACAGCTATGGCTACACCTTC. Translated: CASSIAFRDSYGYTF.

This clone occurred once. The CDR3 sequence is CASSLKATDYGYTF. CDR3 coding DNA: TGTGCCAGCAGCTTAAAAGCAACGGACTATGGCTACACCTTC. The V and J genes are TRBV7-9 and TRBJ1-2; the D is unclear. This CDR3 has 14 residues. Trimming took off 2 bases at V and 3 bases at J, with 10 bases between the two ends. In germline, CDR1 is SEHNR, CDR2 FQNEAQ (reference sequence).

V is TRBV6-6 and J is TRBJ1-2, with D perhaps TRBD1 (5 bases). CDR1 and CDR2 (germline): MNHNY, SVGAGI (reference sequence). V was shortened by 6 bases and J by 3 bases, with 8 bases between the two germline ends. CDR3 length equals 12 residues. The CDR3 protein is CASSPQDYGYTF. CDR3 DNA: TGTGCCAGCAGCCCACAGGACTATGGCTACACCTTC.

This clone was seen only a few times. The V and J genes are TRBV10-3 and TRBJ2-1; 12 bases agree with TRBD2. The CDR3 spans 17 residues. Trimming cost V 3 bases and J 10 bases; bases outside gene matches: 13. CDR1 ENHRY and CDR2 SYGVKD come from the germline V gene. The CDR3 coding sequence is TGTGCCATCAGTGACACTAGCGGGAGGTCCGGGACGGGGGAGCAGTTCTTC. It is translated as CAISDTSGRSGTGEQFF.

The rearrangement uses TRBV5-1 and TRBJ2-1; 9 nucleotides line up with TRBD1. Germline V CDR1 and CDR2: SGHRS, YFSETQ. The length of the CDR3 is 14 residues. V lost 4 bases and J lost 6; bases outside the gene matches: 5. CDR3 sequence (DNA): TGCGCCAGCAGCGAGGGGGACAGGGTCAATGAGCAGTTCTTC. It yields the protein CASSEGDRVNEQFF.

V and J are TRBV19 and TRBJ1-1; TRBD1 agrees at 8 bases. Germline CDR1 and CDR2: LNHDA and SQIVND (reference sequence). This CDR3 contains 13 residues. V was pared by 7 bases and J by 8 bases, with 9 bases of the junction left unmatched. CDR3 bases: TGTGCCAGTACCCGGACAGGGCCAGCCGAAGCTTTCTTT. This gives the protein CASTRTGPAEAFF.

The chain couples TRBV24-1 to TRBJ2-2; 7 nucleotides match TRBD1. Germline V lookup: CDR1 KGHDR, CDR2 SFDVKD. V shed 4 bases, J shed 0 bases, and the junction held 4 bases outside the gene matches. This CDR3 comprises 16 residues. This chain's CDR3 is CATSDPGTANTGELFF. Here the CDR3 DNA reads TGTGCCACCAGTGACCCCGGGACAGCGAACACCGGGGAGCTGTTTTTT.

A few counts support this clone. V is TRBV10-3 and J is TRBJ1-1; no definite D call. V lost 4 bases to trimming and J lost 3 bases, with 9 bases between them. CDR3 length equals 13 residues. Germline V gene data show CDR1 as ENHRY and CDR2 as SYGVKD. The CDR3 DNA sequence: TGTGCCATCAGTGGCCAGTACGACACTGAAGCTTTCTTT. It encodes CAISGQYDTEAFF.

CDR3 region: CASRSPGGATDTQYF. CDR3 in DNA: TGTGCCAGCAGATCCCCGGGGGGGGCGACAGATACGCAGTATTTT. The chain combines TRBV7-8 with TRBJ2-3; TRBD2 agrees at 8 bases. The junction had 8 bases not matched to a gene; V was cut back by 6 bases and J by 3 bases. This CDR3 has 15 amino acids. CDR1 is SGHVS and CDR2 is FQNEAQ in the germline V gene. Supplemented by reference TRBV7-8 and TRBJ2-3, the full variable domain reads GAGVSQSPRYKVAKRGQDVALRCDPISGHVSLFWYQQALGQGPEFLTYFQNEAQLDKSGLPSDRFFAERPEGSVSTLKIQRTQQEDSAVYLCASRSPGGATDTQYFGPGTRLTVL.

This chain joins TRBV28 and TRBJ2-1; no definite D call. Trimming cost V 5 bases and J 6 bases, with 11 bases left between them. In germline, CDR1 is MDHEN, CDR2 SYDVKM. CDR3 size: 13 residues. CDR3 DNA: TGTGCCAGCAGTCTAAGGCTAGTCAATGAGCAGTTCTTC. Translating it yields CASSLRLVNEQFF.

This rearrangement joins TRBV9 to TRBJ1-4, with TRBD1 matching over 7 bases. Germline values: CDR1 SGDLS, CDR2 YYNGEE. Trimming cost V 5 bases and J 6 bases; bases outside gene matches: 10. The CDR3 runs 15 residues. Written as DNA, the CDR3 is TGTGCCAGCAGTCTCTCACAGGGGACCGATGAAAAACTGTTTTTT. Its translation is CASSLSQGTDEKLFF.

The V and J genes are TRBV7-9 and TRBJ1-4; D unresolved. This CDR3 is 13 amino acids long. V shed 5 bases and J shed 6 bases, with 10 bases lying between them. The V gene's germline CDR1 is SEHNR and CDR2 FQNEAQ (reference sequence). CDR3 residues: CASSADIYEKLFF. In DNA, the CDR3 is TGTGCCAGCAGCGCCGACATTTATGAAAAACTGTTTTTT.

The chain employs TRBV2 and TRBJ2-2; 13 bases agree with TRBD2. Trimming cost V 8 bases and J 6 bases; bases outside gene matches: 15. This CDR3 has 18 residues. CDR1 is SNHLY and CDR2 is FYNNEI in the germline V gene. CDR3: CASQIGLAGVLGAGELFF. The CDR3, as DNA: TGTGCCAGCCAAATCGGACTAGCGGGAGTTTTAGGGGCCGGGGAGCTGTTTTTT.